This T cell receptor beta chain was found in a study of control samples from healthy donors and cancer patients. The CDR3 is 14 amino acids. V was clipped by 3 bases and J by 3 bases, with 13 bases between them. Per the germline V gene, CDR1 is SGHRS and CDR2 is YFSETQ. Produced via immunoSEQ multiplex PCR; TCRdb's table is partial and in-frame only. The top ten hold 7.8% of the sample, which has 100,000 or so clones, 80% to 90% seen once. The specimen sequenced was blood. V is TRBV5-1 and J is TRBJ2-7; tentatively, D is TRBD2 (6 bases). The TCR comes from a man aged 25-40 years in good health. The CDR3 sequence: CASSSSGVVYEQYF. The CDR3 nucleotides read TGCGCCAGCAGCTCCTCGGGAGTCGTCTACGAGCAGTACTTC.